A selection of T cell receptor beta chains follows, all from one sample in a study of T-cell memory formation after mild COVID-19. MiXCR was run by TCRdb on the 5' RACE reads, yielding one entry per CDR3 protein. The sample has about 390,000 distinct CDR3 sequences, about a sixth seen once. Source material: PBMCs or a T cell subset sorted from them (not recorded which). These receptors were collected from a man aged 18 to 35 who had mild COVID-19 (a few samples of this study predate the infection). Cell type and time point are not known. CDR3s include the opening cysteine and the closing phenylalanine or tryptophan. Fields, in order: clone size, D gene, CDR3 length, V gene, J gene, CDR3 DNA, CDR3 protein. The D gene is left open where the match is weak. Rows give clone size only sometimes, using once, few, many, or a class for an expanded clone.

>-|TRBD2|13|TRBV11-3|TRBJ2-3
TGTGCCAGCAGCGCGGGGGGGGGAGATACGCAGTATTTT
CASSAGGGDTQYF
>few|TRBD1|15|TRBV6-5|TRBJ1-5
TGTGCCAGCAGCCCCCGGACAGGGGTAAATCAGCCCCAGCATTTT
CASSPRTGVNQPQHF
>-|TRBD2|17|TRBV12-5|TRBJ2-7
TGTGCTAGTGGTTTGGTACTGGGCGGGGGGGCCTCAAACGAGCAGTACTTC
CASGLVLGGGASNEQYF
>-|-|19|TRBV28|TRBJ2-4
TGTGCCAGCAGTTCTCCTTTGTTGGGGGAGATTTTAGCCAAAAACATTCAGTACTTC
CASSSPLLGEILAKNIQYF
>-|-|14|TRBV5-1|TRBJ2-1
TGCGCCAGCAGCTTAAATATCGGAGAGAATGAGCAGTTCTTC
CASSLNIGENEQFF
>few|TRBD2|18|TRBV7-2|TRBJ2-1
TGTGCCAGCAGCAGTCCGGGACTAGCGGGGGGGCCAGACCTAGAGCAGTTCTTC
CASSSPGLAGGPDLEQFF
>-|-|12|TRBV5-6|TRBJ1-2
TGTGCCAGCAGCCCTACTGTGGGTGGCTACACCTTC
CASSPTVGGYTF
>-|-|14|TRBV12-3/TRBV12-4|TRBJ1-6
TGTGCCAGCAGTTTAAGTGGTCCGAGCTCACCCCTCCACTTT
CASSLSGPSSPLHF
>few|-|12|TRBV18|TRBJ2-3
TGTGCCAGCTCACCACTTTCGGATACGCAGTATTTT
CASSPLSDTQYF
>-|-|16|TRBV7-2|TRBJ1-5
TGTGCCAGCAGCTTAAATCCAGGGCTGGGCAATCAGCCCCAGCATTTT
CASSLNPGLGNQPQHF
>-|TRBD2|16|TRBV11-3|TRBJ2-1
TGTGCCAGCAGCTTAGGTAGGACTAGCGGGGGCAATGAGCAGTTCTTC
CASSLGRTSGGNEQFF
>few|-|10|TRBV29-1|TRBJ1-1
TGCAGCGTTAACCACAGAGAAGCTTTCTTT
CSVNHREAFF
>-|TRBD1|16|TRBV7-9|TRBJ1-2
TGTGCCAGCAGCCGAGGGACAGTTACCGCTAACTATGGCTACACCTTC
CASSRGTVTANYGYTF
>-|TRBD1|14|TRBV2|TRBJ2-7
TGTGCCAGCCGATCGGGGGACAGGTACTACGAGCAGTACTTC
CASRSGDRYYEQYF
>-|-|15|TRBV7-2|TRBJ2-1
TGTGCCAGCAGCCAGAGGGGGGGGGCGAACAATGAGCAGTTCTTC
CASSQRGGANNEQFF
>few|-|15|TRBV27|TRBJ1-1
TGTGCCAGCAGTTTATTGCCCCGTCCCGGGCCTGAAGCTTTCTTT
CASSLLPRPGPEAFF
>-|-|14|TRBV9|TRBJ2-3
TGTGCCAGCAGCACCCGGACGCACACAGATACGCAGTATTTT
CASSTRTHTDTQYF
>few|-|14|TRBV12-3/TRBV12-4|TRBJ2-5
TGTGCCAGCAGTTTATTCCAGAACCAAGAGACCCAGTACTTC
CASSLFQNQETQYF
>-|TRBD1|17|TRBV28|TRBJ2-1
TGTGCCAGCAGTTTGTCCCTTTGGGGACAGGGGGTTGGTGAGCAGTTCTTC
CASSLSLWGQGVGEQFF
>few|TRBD1|14|TRBV5-1|TRBJ1-1
TGCGCCAGCACGACAGGGGGCTTGAACACTGAAGCTTTCTTT
CASTTGGLNTEAFF
>few|TRBD2|17|TRBV5-1|TRBJ2-5
TGCGCCAGCAGCCTCGGGACTAGCGGAAAGTCACAAGAGACCCAGTACTTC
CASSLGTSGKSQETQYF
>-|-|15|TRBV25-1|TRBJ1-3
TGTGCCAGCAACGACCGGTACGACTCTGGAAACACCATATATTTT
CASNDRYDSGNTIYF
>-|-|12|TRBV29-1|TRBJ1-2
TGCAGCGTTGGGGGACAAAGGCAGGGCTACACCTTC
CSVGGQRQGYTF
>-|TRBD1|15|TRBV18|TRBJ1-1
TGTGCCAGCTCACCGTCTGCGACAGGGGGGACTGAAGCTTTCTTT
CASSPSATGGTEAFF
>-|TRBD2|16|TRBV24-1|TRBJ2-3
TGTGCCACCAGTGATGGACTAGTGAGCGGCACAGATACGCAGTATTTT
CATSDGLVSGTDTQYF
>-|-|14|TRBV28|TRBJ2-3
TGTGCCAGCAGCCGCGGCCCCGGGCCAGATACGCAGTATTTT
CASSRGPGPDTQYF
>-|-|15|TRBV7-9|TRBJ1-4
TGTGCCAGCACCCCCGGGAGGGGAGTAGAAGAAAAACTGTTTTTT
CASTPGRGVEEKLFF
>-|-|13|TRBV24-1|TRBJ2-2
TGTGCCACGCGGGCCGCGAACACCGGGGAGCTGTTTTTT
CATRAANTGELFF